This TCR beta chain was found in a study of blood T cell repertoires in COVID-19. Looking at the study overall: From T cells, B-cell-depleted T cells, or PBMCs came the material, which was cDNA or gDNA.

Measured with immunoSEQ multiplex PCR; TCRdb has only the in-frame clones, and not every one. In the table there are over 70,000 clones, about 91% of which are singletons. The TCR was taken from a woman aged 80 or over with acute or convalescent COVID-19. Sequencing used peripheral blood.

CDR3 in DNA: TGTGCCAGCAGTTACGGGACAGCTGGAAACACCATATATTTT. Protein: CASSYGTAGNTIYF. The chain is built from TRBV6-2 or TRBV6-3 and TRBJ1-3, with 7 bases that match TRBD1. After removal of 2 bases from V and 2 bases from J, the junction contained 0 bases not matched to a gene. Germline loops: CDR1 MNHEY, CDR2 SVGEGT. The CDR3 length is 14 residues.